These 22 T cell receptor beta chains were all obtained from the same sample, sequenced in a study of radiotherapy plus CTLA-4 blockade in lung cancer. Data came from immunoSEQ multiplex PCR; TCRdb stores just in-frame clones and leaves some out. The table lists about 93,000 clones, 88% of them singletons, with 4% to 6% in the top ten. The sequencing here drew on peripheral blood, taken from a patient treated with radiotherapy plus ipilimumab. These receptors all stem from a human donor with non-small cell lung cancer that progressed on radiotherapy plus ipilimumab.

This clone was seen only once. The chain joins TRBV11-3 to TRBJ2-2, with no clear D. The length of the CDR3 is 14 residues. Trimming left V 5 bases short and J 0 bases short, with 7 bases between. Germline CDR1 reads SGHNT; CDR2 reads YENEEA. As DNA, the CDR3 is TGTGCCAGCAGCCCAAATACGAACACCGGGGAGCTGTTTTTT. Amino acid sequence: CASSPNTNTGELFF. The variable domain in full, with the rest retrieved from reference TRBV11-3 and TRBJ2-2, is EAGVVQSPRYKIIEKKQPVAFWCNPISGHNTLYWYLQNLGQGPELLIRYENEEAVDDSQLPKDRFSAERLKGVDSTLKIQPAELGDSAVYLCASSPNTNTGELFFGEGSRLTVL.

This sequence joins TRBV6-1 and TRBJ1-2; the D is unclear. The length of the CDR3 is 12 residues. V was pared by 2 bases and J by 6 bases, with 7 bases between. Germline CDR1 reads MNHNS; CDR2 reads SASEGT. CDR3 residues: CASSEIGDGYTF. The CDR3 bases are TGTGCCAGCAGTGAAATCGGCGATGGCTACACCTTC.

This clone was seen a single time. The V and J genes are TRBV6-5 and TRBJ1-1, with 7 positions matching TRBD1. This CDR3 is 12 amino acids long. In germline, CDR1 is MNHEY, CDR2 SVGAGI. The V gene end was trimmed by 4 bases and the J gene end by 8 bases; junction bases not matched to a gene: 4. CDR3 nucleotide sequence: TGTGCCAGCAGTTTGCGGACAGGAGAAGCTTTCTTT. Amino acids: CASSLRTGEAFF.

This chain joins TRBV6-6 and TRBJ1-1, with TRBD1 matching 8 bases. After removal of 2 bases from V and 13 bases from J, the junction contained 12 bases not matched to a gene. This CDR3 is built from 14 residues. Per germline, CDR1 MNHNY and CDR2 SVGAGI (reference sequence). CDR3 amino acids: CASSYTDLTGGIFF. CDR3 bases: TGTGCCAGCAGTTACACCGACCTTACAGGGGGAATTTTCTTT.

The chain is built from TRBV30 and TRBJ2-2; D is uncertain. CDR1 is GTSNPN, CDR2 SVGIG, per germline (reference sequence). V was clipped by 0 bases and J by 4 bases, with 9 bases between them. This CDR3 comprises 14 residues. The CDR3: CAWSVLRSTGELFF. The CDR3 DNA follows: TGTGCCTGGAGTGTACTACGGAGCACCGGGGAGCTGTTTTTT. Looking up the rest from reference TRBV30 and TRBJ2-2 gives the full variable domain: SQTIHQWPATLVQPVGSPLSLECTVEGTSNPNLYWYRQAAGRGLQLLFYSVGIGQISSEVPQNLSASRPQDRQFILSSKKLLLSDSGFYLCAWSVLRSTGELFFGEGSRLTVL.

The rearrangement joins TRBV7-2 to TRBJ2-1, with a possible D match to TRBD1 (6 bases). Looked up from germline, CDR1 is SGHTA and CDR2 is FQGNSA. Trimming took off 4 bases at V and 7 bases at J, with 11 bases between the two ends. This CDR3 has 13 residues. The CDR3 DNA reads as TGTGCCAGCAGCTACACCGACAGGAATGAGCAGTTCTTC. Translated: CASSYTDRNEQFF.

The CDR3: CASSLVGLAVGYEQFF. Here the CDR3 DNA reads TGCGCCAGCAGCTTGGTGGGACTAGCAGTAGGGTATGAGCAGTTCTTC. The chain employs TRBV5-1 and TRBJ2-1, with 9 bases aligning to TRBD2. The CDR3 consists of 16 residues. With 0 bases clipped from V and 8 bases from J, the junction kept 9 bases outside the gene matches. CDR1 and CDR2 from the germline V gene are SGHRS and YFSETQ.

V is TRBV5-1 and J is TRBJ1-1, with D hard to call. CDR3 length: 14 amino acids. V was trimmed by 4 bases and J by 4 bases, leaving 14 bases between them. Germline values: CDR1 SGHRS, CDR2 YFSETQ. The CDR3 loop is CASSQRSGSTEAFF. The CDR3 bases are TGCGCCAGCAGCCAACGGTCGGGGAGCACTGAAGCTTTCTTT. Together with reference TRBV5-1 and TRBJ1-1, the CDR3 gives the full variable domain: KAGVTQTPRYLIKTRGQQVTLSCSPISGHRSVSWYQQTPGQGLQFLFEYFSETQRNKGNFPGRFSGRQFSNSRSEMNVSTLELGDSALYLCASSQRSGSTEAFFGQGTRLTVV.

The chain is built from TRBV6-1 and TRBJ2-1; possibly TRBD2 for D (5 bases). The CDR3 spans 12 residues. The V gene's germline CDR1 is MNHNS and CDR2 SASEGT. V was pared by 6 bases and J by 11 bases, with 14 bases between. CDR3 protein: CASRNRLLQQFF. The CDR3 bases are TGTGCCAGCAGGAACAGACTACTCCAGCAGTTCTTC.

The gene calls are TRBV29-1 and TRBJ2-4; D might be TRBD1 (5 bases). V lost 4 bases, J lost 6 bases, and 16 bases lay in between. This CDR3 comprises 14 residues. Germline CDR1 and CDR2: SQVTM and ANQGSEA. The CDR3 is CSVVATQRGNIQYF. The CDR3 region has the DNA TGCAGCGTTGTGGCAACCCAAAGGGGAAACATTCAGTACTTC. The full variable domain, rest sourced from reference TRBV29-1 and TRBJ2-4, is SAVISQKPSRDICQRGTSLTIQCQVDSQVTMMFWYRQQPGQSLTLIATANQGSEATYESGFVIDKFPISRPNLTFSTLTVSNMSPEDSSIYLCSVVATQRGNIQYFGAGTRLSVL.

CDR3 residues: CASSPQRTPSYEQYF. CDR3 coding DNA: TGTGCCAGTAGTCCCCAAAGGACGCCGTCCTACGAGCAGTACTTC. The chain employs TRBV19 and TRBJ2-7; unclear D gene. CDR3 length: 15 amino acids. The germline CDR1 and CDR2 sequences are LNHDA and SQIVND (reference sequence). V gave up 5 bases and J gave up 1 base, with 15 bases separating them.

The chain combines TRBV11-2 with TRBJ2-1, with 7 bases matching TRBD2. V gave up 5 bases and J gave up 7 bases; unmatched junction bases: 14. CDR3 size: 16 residues. Germline loops: CDR1 SGHAT, CDR2 FQNNGV. CDR3 nucleotides: TGTGCCAGCAGCCCCCTTACGGGAGGAGGGACGAATGAGCAGTTCTTC. Translating gives CASSPLTGGGTNEQFF.

The rearrangement links TRBV5-1 to TRBJ2-1; D might be TRBD1 or TRBD2, each matching 5 bases. Deletions cut 4 bases from V and 7 bases from J, with 18 bases between. The germline gives CDR1 SGHRS, CDR2 YFSETQ. The CDR3 consists of 15 residues. As DNA, the CDR3 is TGCGCCAGCAGCATTGGGGTAGCGCAGGGAAATGAGCAGTTCTTC. It encodes CASSIGVAQGNEQFF.

The V gene is TRBV2, the J gene TRBJ2-4, with 13 nucleotides matching TRBD2. There are 17 residues in the CDR3. CDR1 and CDR2 from the germline V gene are SNHLY and FYNNEI. Trimming took 6 bases from V and 5 from J; bases not matched to a gene: 10. For the CDR3, the DNA is TGTGCCAGCAGAAAAGGGACTAGCGGGAATATCCAAAACATTCAGTACTTC. The encoded protein is CASRKGTSGNIQNIQYF.

This chain links TRBV5-4 with TRBJ1-1, with D possibly being TRBD1 (6 bases). The CDR3 runs 12 residues. Trimming pared 10 bases from V and 3 bases from J, leaving 13 bases between. Germline values: CDR1 SGHNT, CDR2 YYREEE (reference sequence). The DNA of the CDR3 is TGTGCCGTCAGGGGCCTGGACACTGAAGCTTTCTTT. It encodes CAVRGLDTEAFF.

The CDR3 sequence is CASSLGPGGKGKNIQYF. The DNA of the CDR3 is TGTGCCAGCAGCTTAGGGCCGGGGGGGAAGGGCAAAAACATTCAGTACTTC. The genes are TRBV7-2 and TRBJ2-4, with 8 bases that match TRBD2. This CDR3 region has 17 residues. The junction had 8 bases not matched to a gene; V was cut back by 1 base and J by 3 bases. Germline CDR1 reads SGHTA; CDR2 reads FQGNSA.

The rearrangement uses TRBV5-1 and TRBJ2-1; 8 bases map to TRBD1. V shed 5 bases and J 7 bases; nucleotides not matched to a gene: 8. Per the germline V gene, CDR1 is SGHRS and CDR2 is YFSETQ. The CDR3 spans 14 residues. CDR3 nucleotides: TGCGCCAGCAGGGCAACAGGGGGACTGAATGAGCAGTTCTTC. Translating gives CASRATGGLNEQFF.

The J gene is TRBJ1-2, the V gene TRBV7-9, with a weak D call TRBD1 (5 bases). The CDR3 totals 15 residues. The ends were cut back, 5 bases at V and 4 bases at J, with 17 bases in the middle. The germline V gene has CDR1 SEHNR and CDR2 FQNEAQ (reference sequence). CDR3 bases: TGTGCCAGCAGCGCGAACCGACAGAACCCCTATGGCTACACCTTC. Translation: CASSANRQNPYGYTF.

V usage is TRBV2 and J usage is TRBJ1-4; unclear D gene. The CDR3 is 14 amino acids. With 3 bases removed from V and 7 bases from J, the gap between germline ends came to 12 bases. Germline V lookup: CDR1 SNHLY, CDR2 FYNNEI. This CDR3 is CASSDRQYGEKLFF. In nucleotides, the CDR3 is TGTGCCAGCAGTGACCGGCAGTATGGTGAAAAACTGTTTTTT.

Of note for this clone: The junction departs from the called germline gene at one end, perhaps through a read error. The chain recombines TRBV6-1 with TRBJ2-3; D remains unclear. Germline loops: CDR1 MNHNS, CDR2 SASEGT. The CDR3 extends over 11 amino acids. The CDR3 nucleotides read TGTGCCAGCAGGGAAGGGTATACGCAGTATTTT. Residues: CASREGYTQYF.

This clone was seen only once. Here the CDR3 DNA reads TGTGCCAGCAGCAAAGGCGGGGCAGCCAAGGTTGGCTACACCTTC. It codes for CASSKGGAAKVGYTF. This chain links TRBV7-3 with TRBJ1-2; D might be TRBD1 (5 bases). The CDR3 has 15 amino acids. Germline V gene lookup returns CDR1 SGHTA and CDR2 FQGTGA. V shed 5 bases and J shed 7 bases, with 20 bases lying between them.

The V call is TRBV7-6, the J call TRBJ2-1; TRBD2 is a possible D gene (5 bases). Trimming removed 4 bases from V and 1 base from J, with 11 bases in between. Germline values: CDR1 SGHVS, CDR2 FNYEAQ. The CDR3 extends over 15 amino acids. The CDR3 spells CASSSYTRSYNEQFF. DNA for the CDR3: TGTGCCAGCAGCTCATACACTAGATCCTACAATGAGCAGTTCTTC.